The next 4 T cell receptor beta chains were all read from a single sample in a study of blood T cells in healthy people across ages. PCR was performed a second time for about 6 to 11 cycles using a sample-barcoded 5' primer and a J-beta primer mix. TCRdb reprocessed the 5' RACE reads via MiXCR and lists one record per CDR3 protein. The sample lists around 990,000 distinct CDR3 sequences, under 40% seen once, with about an eighth in the top ten. Sequencing was done on a sample of blood. These receptors were collected from a man younger than 35 in good health.

This clonotype occurred a few times. The rearrangement links TRBV12-3 or TRBV12-4 to TRBJ2-3; the D is unclear. The CDR3 spans 16 residues. V lost 1 base, J lost 0 bases, and 11 bases lay in between. The CDR3 DNA sequence: TGTGCCAGCAGTTTAGGGGAATACCAGAGCACAGATACGCAGTATTTT. Its protein product is CASSLGEYQSTDTQYF.

This chain joins TRBV11-1 and TRBJ2-1; 7 bases are a match to TRBD1. Per the germline V gene, CDR1 is SGHAT and CDR2 is FQDESV (reference sequence). Trimming cost V 5 bases and J 4 bases; bases outside gene matches: 5. The CDR3 runs to 14 residues. In nucleotides, the CDR3 is TGTGCCAGCAGCACGGGACAGCGATACAATGAGCAGTTCTTC. Protein sequence: CASSTGQRYNEQFF.

The table lists this clonotype with many counts. This chain joins TRBV20-1 and TRBJ1-4; maybe TRBD1 (5 bases). The germline V gene has CDR1 DFQATT and CDR2 SNEGSKA (reference sequence). V was cut by 1 base and J by 2 bases, with 5 bases left in between. This CDR3 contains 13 residues. The CDR3 sequence: CSARGGTNEKLFF. The CDR3 bases are TGCAGTGCTAGAGGGGGGACTAATGAAAAACTGTTTTTT.

The chain couples TRBV10-3 to TRBJ1-1, with 7 bases aligning to TRBD1. This CDR3 is built from 16 residues. J was trimmed by 3 bases and V by 2 bases; bases with no gene match: 9. CDR1 ENHRY and CDR2 SYGVKD come from the germline V gene. This chain's CDR3 is CAISESPQGVHTEAFF. CDR3 coding DNA: TGTGCCATCAGTGAGAGTCCCCAGGGGGTTCACACTGAAGCTTTCTTT.